The T cell receptor (beta chain) described here comes from a study of blood T cell repertoires in COVID-19 (TCRdb year 2020). Some background on the complete study: The collaborator samples originated in the United States, Italy and Spain and spanned the acute and convalescent phases of COVID-19. Where HLA class I and class II types were available, the types were taken from metadata supplied by the sample provider, not from assay-based typing. The samples were drawn from the first 160 participants of the ongoing ImmuneRACE study and from 950 to 1,500 subjects provided by 6 global collaborators. The sample metadata nearly always contained a de-identified subject ID, COVID-19 status, age in years and sex. The repertoires were made available in a free public database intended to serve as a resource for research on the immune response to SARS-CoV-2. Subjects who had been exposed to COVID-19, were actively infected with it, or had recovered from it provided the deeply sampled blood TCRbeta repertoires that made up the dataset. The prospective study material was composed of cDNA or gDNA derived from T cells, B-cell-depleted T cells, or PBMCs.

The immunoSEQ Assay, a bias-controlled multiplex PCR, was used to amplify TCRbeta CDR3 regions from genomic DNA. The authors processed their data as follows. The number of nucleated cells in each sample was estimated from the amplification of reference gene primers within the assay. To quantify the absolute abundance of each unique TCRbeta CDR3 rearrangement, sequence reads were collapsed and filtered. For each sample, productive Simpson clonality was calculated as the square root of Simpson's diversity index over productive rearrangements. TCRdb holds this immuneACCESS table with in-frame rearrangements only. Some clones are missing; in checked studies, unresolved V genes explain under half, and the rest has no known cause. The DNA was the basis for D and trimming; V, J and clone size are from that table. A total of a few hundred thousand clones appear in this sample, 75% to 90% of them only once. The top ten constitute around 3.4% of the sample.

As regards this clone: Its cognate antigen has yet to be identified. One base away there is no much larger clone; base qualities are not given.

V is pruned by 3 bases and J by 5 bases, leaving 13 bases of the junction without a gene match. CDR1 is given as LNHNV and CDR2 as YYDKDF, both from the germline V gene (reference sequence). The CDR3, cysteine through phenylalanine, is 17 amino acids long. Here the CDR3 DNA is all that survives: 51 bases in frame from base 1. Each collaborating institution followed its own protocols to collect whole blood in K2EDTA tubes. For TCRbeta analysis, collaborators shipped samples in one of three forms: frozen whole blood, isolated PBMCs, or DNA extracted from either of those sample types. Overall results and qualifications from the work: The quantity of clinical and demographic metadata differed by source and by participant and was supplied without curation.

Material: peripheral blood. The rearrangement joined TRBV15 to TRBJ2-1; 7 of the junction bases match TRBD1. The TCR originated in a woman between 18 and 30 years old with acute or convalescent COVID-19. The CDR3 corresponds to CATSRKRQGPLDNEQFF. The bases are TGTGCCACCAGCAGGAAAAGACAGGGCCCCTTAGACAATGAGCAGTTCTTC.